The rows below give T cell receptor beta chains drawn from one sample of a study of memory CD8 T cells in hepatitis C reinfection. Profiling relied on immunoSEQ multiplex PCR, and the TCRdb table lists in-frame clones only, not all of them. The sample shows under 50,000 clones, around 87% of them seen only once. Sequencing was performed on naive CD8+ T cells sorted from blood. These receptors came from a man in his late teens or twenties with hepatitis C virus infection. The CDR3 runs from the conserved cysteine through the conserved F or W. The order of the fields is J gene, D gene, V gene, clone size, CDR3 DNA, CDR3 protein. D genes are given only for firm matches. Clone size is not always given. Where it is, it says once, few, many or a class for expanded clones.

TRBJ1-1	TRBD1	TRBV7-9	.	TGTGCCAGCAGCTTGGCCATGGGACAGGTTGTTCCCGCTTTCTTT	CASSLAMGQVVPAFF
TRBJ2-5	TRBD2	TRBV4-1	.	TGCGCCAGCAGCCAAGATCAGGAACTAGCGGGAGCTATGGCGGAGACCCAGTACTTC	CASSQDQELAGAMAETQYF
TRBJ2-3	TRBD2	TRBV27	.	TGTGCCAGCAGTTTCCCTATGCCCCTAGCGGGAGCCCCGTCTTTGGATACGCAGTATTTT	CASSFPMPLAGAPSLDTQYF
TRBJ2-3	TRBD2	TRBV10-1	.	TGCGCCAGCAGCACAGCGGGGGGGCCGGCAGATACGCAGTATTTT	CASSTAGGPADTQYF
TRBJ2-3	TRBD2	TRBV7-2	.	TGTGCCAGCAGCCCTCGGACTAGCGGGGGGCCCTCAAGCACAGATACGCAGTATTTT	CASSPRTSGGPSSTDTQYF
TRBJ1-1	.	TRBV13	few	TGTGCCAGCTCGGGCAGGGCGAACACTGAAGCTTTCTTT	CASSGRANTEAFF
TRBJ2-7	.	TRBV5-4	.	TGTGCCAGCAGCCTCCTTGGGACCTCCCGGGGGTACGAGCAGTACTTC	CASSLLGTSRGYEQYF
TRBJ2-7	TRBD2	TRBV4-1	few	TGCGCCAGCAGCCAAGTAGCGGGAGGGGAGCAGTACTTC	CASSQVAGGEQYF
TRBJ2-7	TRBD1	TRBV2	.	TGTGCCAGCGCGGGACAGGTGACCTACGAGCAGTACTTC	CASAGQVTYEQYF
TRBJ1-5	.	TRBV6-1	.	TGTGCCAGCAGTGGCCTCCGGGACAATCAGCCCCAGCATTTT	CASSGLRDNQPQHF
TRBJ2-5	.	TRBV7-2	.	TGTGCCAGCAGCTTAAACACGCGGGAGACCCAGTACTTC	CASSLNTRETQYF
TRBJ1-5	.	TRBV7-8	.	TGTGCCAGCACCGATAGCGGGCAGCCCCAGCATTTT	CASTDSGQPQHF
TRBJ2-4	TRBD1	TRBV7-2	.	TGTGCCAGCAGCAACCGGGGACAGGGTGGGCTAGCCAAAAACATTCAGTACTTC	CASSNRGQGGLAKNIQYF
TRBJ2-6	.	TRBV6-5	.	TGTGCCAGCAGCGTGGAGACTCTCGGGGCCAACGTCCTGACTTTC	CASSVETLGANVLTF
TRBJ1-6	.	TRBV4-1	.	TGCGCCAGCAGCCAAGAAAGGGGCCTCGGGAGTTCACCCCTCCACTTT	CASSQERGLGSSPLHF
TRBJ2-2	TRBD1	TRBV9	once	TGTGCCAGCAGCACAGGGGGCGGCACCGGGGAGCTGTTTTTT	CASSTGGGTGELFF
TRBJ2-5	.	TRBV5-1	.	TGCGCCAGCAGCTTGGGTCAGGGATACGAGACCCAGTACTTC	CASSLGQGYETQYF
TRBJ1-1	.	TRBV7-9	few	TGTGCCAGCGGGGGGGGACCGATGAACACTGAAGCTTTCTTT	CASGGGPMNTEAFF
TRBJ1-1	.	TRBV4-1	.	TGCGCCAGCAGCTTCGGGGAGGGGAGGAACACTGAAGCTTTCTTT	CASSFGEGRNTEAFF
TRBJ1-2	TRBD1	TRBV30	.	TGTGCCTGGGACGGACAGGGAAGTTCGTCTGGCTACACCTTC	CAWDGQGSSSGYTF
TRBJ1-5	TRBD1	TRBV28	.	TGTGCCAGCAGCACGCTCAGGGGGGTTGATGGCAATCAGCCCCAGCATTTT	CASSTLRGVDGNQPQHF
TRBJ2-1	TRBD2	TRBV5-1	.	TGCGCCAGCAACGGACTAGCGGGGTACAATGAGCAGTTCTTC	CASNGLAGYNEQFF
TRBJ2-7	.	TRBV27	.	TGTGCCAGCAGTCCGCAGGGAATTTCCTACGAGCAGTACTTC	CASSPQGISYEQYF
TRBJ2-5	.	TRBV4-1	.	TGCGCCAGCAGCCAAGATCCGGGGAGTACGCAGACCCAGTACTTC	CASSQDPGSTQTQYF
TRBJ2-5	.	TRBV5-6	.	TGTGCCAGCAGCTTGGCGGAGACCCAGTACTTC	CASSLAETQYF
TRBJ1-6	.	TRBV27	.	TGTGCCAGCAGCCAGGACAGAACCAATTCACCCCTCCACTTT	CASSQDRTNSPLHF
TRBJ2-2	.	TRBV19	.	TGTGCCAGTAGTATAGTCCATTCGAACACCGGGGAGCTGTTTTTT	CASSIVHSNTGELFF
TRBJ2-3	TRBD2	TRBV6-5	.	TGTGCCAGCAGTTACGGGCTAGCGGGGGGCACAGATACGCAGTATTTT	CASSYGLAGGTDTQYF
TRBJ1-4	.	TRBV7-9	.	TGTGCCAGCAGCTCGGGCCCGGGGGGGGATTTGGAAAAACTGTTTTTT	CASSSGPGGDLEKLFF
TRBJ2-3	.	TRBV9	.	TGTGCCAGCAGCGTATATGGTGGGAGCACAGATGCGCAGTATTTT	CASSVYGGSTDAQYF
TRBJ2-7	.	TRBV10-3	.	TGTGCCATCAGTCCTCAGGGGAACCCCACCCCCTACGAGCAGTACTTC	CAISPQGNPTPYEQYF
TRBJ1-1	.	TRBV7-9	.	TGTGCCAGCAGCCCGACAGGGAACACTGAAGCTTTCTTT	CASSPTGNTEAFF
TRBJ1-4	.	TRBV5-4	.	TGTGCCAGCAGCCCGGGGGGCGAAAATGAAAAACTGTTTTTT	CASSPGGENEKLFF
TRBJ2-7	.	TRBV19	.	TGTGCCAGCGCCATGGCGGTACACTACGAGCAGTACTTC	CASAMAVHYEQYF
TRBJ1-1	TRBD1	TRBV30	.	TGTGCCTGGAGCTTCGGGACAGGGGATTACACTGAAGCTTTCTTT	CAWSFGTGDYTEAFF
TRBJ1-6	.	TRBV6-5	few	TGTGCCAGCAGTTTCGTCAGGGTGAATTCACCCCTCCACTTT	CASSFVRVNSPLHF
TRBJ1-2	.	TRBV6-6	.	TGTGCCAGCAGCTCAGAATCTGACTATGGCTACACCTTC	CASSSESDYGYTF